This TCR beta chain was captured in a study of graft-versus-host responses after intestinal transplantation. Study summary: Recipients were given multivisceral, liver-intestinal, or isolated intestinal transplants.

Study-wide results and caveats: Allograft clonal ratios (graft-versus-host to host-versus-graft) were high in patients who had graft-donor T cell macrochimerism. Researchers found GvH clones in recipient marrow, and some showed up first in ileum or blood. There was an association between peak levels of circulating GvH clones and early post-transplant HvG declines.

A note on this clone: Its target is not known.

Per the germline V gene, CDR1 is MNHEY and CDR2 is SMNVEV (reference sequence). This CDR3 has 14 residues. Trimming took off 5 bases at V and 7 bases at J, with 18 bases between the two ends. This table comes from immunoSEQ multiplex PCR, and its TCRdb copy is limited to in-frame clones, with some not included. In the table there are just over 20,000 clones, roughly 89% of which are singletons. The origin of this receptor is a human patient who received an intestinal transplant, so some T cells may come from the graft donor. The material was PBMCs, obtained about 62 days after intestinal transplantation. The chain couples TRBV27 to TRBJ2-7; TRBD2 is a possible D gene (5 bases). In DNA, the CDR3 is TGTGCCAGCAGTCTGTACCCCCTACTAGGGGAGCAGTACTTC. Its protein is CASSLYPLLGEQYF.